These 24 T cell receptor beta chains share one sample of origin, sequenced in a study of blood T cells in healthy people across ages. Sample-barcoded 5' priming and a J-beta primer mix drove a second PCR of roughly 7 to 11 cycles. MiXCR, applied by TCRdb to the 5' RACE reads, yields one record per CDR3 protein. The profile covers about 1.4 million distinct CDR3 sequences, with almost 60% appearing a single time and roughly 7% taken by the ten largest. Source material: blood. The receptors were gathered from a man aged 18 to 29 in good health.

The gene calls are TRBV29-1 and TRBJ2-6; no clear D. The germline V gene has CDR1 SQVTM and CDR2 ANQGSEA. The CDR3 sequence is 14 residues long. The CDR3 sequence: CSAPIFSGANVLTF. CDR3 nucleotides: TGCAGTGCCCCAATTTTCTCTGGGGCCAACGTCCTGACTTTC.

The J gene is TRBJ2-7, the V gene TRBV29-1; D is perhaps TRBD2 (6 bases). Deletions cut 3 bases from V and 6 bases from J, with 9 bases between. CDR3 length: 11 amino acids. Germline CDR1 and CDR2: SQVTM and ANQGSEA. CDR3 DNA: TGCAGCGTTGATTTGCGGGGCGAGCAGTACTTC. It specifies CSVDLRGEQYF.

The chain employs TRBV7-2 and TRBJ2-5; D not certain. The CDR3 spans 13 residues. The V gene lost 0 bases and the J gene lost 11 bases, with 13 bases spanning the gap. Germline loops: CDR1 SGHTA, CDR2 FQGNSA. The CDR3 DNA reads TGTGCCAGCAGCTTAGCATATAGGTCGGAGCAGTACTTC. Residues: CASSLAYRSEQYF.

This clonotype was counted between two and nine times. This rearrangement joins TRBV6-2 or TRBV6-3 to TRBJ2-7; the match to TRBD1 covers 9 bases. There are 15 residues in the CDR3. Germline CDR1 and CDR2: MNHEY and SVGEGT. The V gene end was trimmed by 5 bases and the J gene end by 3 bases; junction bases not matched to a gene: 8. The CDR3 loop is CASSPLRQGDYEQYF. The CDR3 DNA is TGTGCCAGCAGTCCTCTCCGACAGGGGGACTACGAGCAGTACTTC.

The V call is TRBV2, the J call TRBJ2-7; D remains ambiguous. In germline, CDR1 is SNHLY, CDR2 FYNNEI. Trimming removed 10 bases from V and 2 bases from J, with 9 bases in between. The CDR3 spans 11 residues. The CDR3 spells CATMNAYEQYF. Written as DNA, the CDR3 is TGTGCCACCATGAATGCCTACGAGCAGTACTTC.

The chain is built from TRBV7-9 and TRBJ2-3; TRBD1 or TRBD2 may be the D gene (5 bases each). From germline, CDR1 is SEHNR and CDR2 FQNEAQ (reference sequence). CDR3 length: 14 residues. Trimming stripped 3 bases from V and 2 bases from J, with 9 bases between. CDR3 region: CASSFGANTDTQYF. CDR3 DNA sequence: TGTGCCAGCAGCTTCGGGGCAAACACAGATACGCAGTATTTT.

The sample holds many counts of this clonotype. The V and J genes are TRBV29-1 and TRBJ2-1; 7 bases fit TRBD2. The better agreement between TRBJ2-7 and the DNA end casts doubt on the J call. Germline V CDR1 and CDR2: SQVTM, ANQGSEA. This CDR3 comprises 14 residues. CDR3: CSVSGEASYNEQYF. Written as DNA, the CDR3 is TGCAGCGTGAGCGGGGAGGCCTCCTACAATGAGCAGTACTTC.

J is TRBJ2-3 and V is TRBV7-2; D possibly uses TRBD1 or TRBD2 (5 bases each). Germline CDR1 reads SGHTA; CDR2 reads FQGNSA. Trimming took off 2 bases at V and 8 bases at J, with 23 bases between the two ends. The CDR3 loop spans 17 amino acids. This CDR3 reads CASSLWSWDPVGGTQYF. In DNA, the CDR3 is TGTGCCAGCAGCTTATGGTCTTGGGACCCAGTTGGCGGTACGCAGTATTTT.

This clonotype was seen only a few times. J is TRBJ1-1 and V is TRBV5-1, with 7 bases aligning to TRBD1. Germline CDR1 SGHRS, CDR2 YFSETQ. There are 16 residues in the CDR3. The trim removed 1 base at V and 4 bases at J, leaving 10 bases unmatched. CDR3 bases: TGCGCCAGCAGCTTGAGGGAGGGGGCGCGGAGCACTGAAGCTTTCTTT. Its protein product is CASSLREGARSTEAFF. Using reference TRBV5-1 and TRBJ1-1 for the parts outside the CDR3, the full variable domain is KAGVTQTPRYLIKTRGQQVTLSCSPISGHRSVSWYQQTPGQGLQFLFEYFSETQRNKGNFPGRFSGRQFSNSRSEMNVSTLELGDSALYLCASSLREGARSTEAFFGQGTRLTVV.

There are many counts of this clonotype. The rearrangement joins TRBV21-1 to TRBJ2-7; TRBD2, the table's D call, was not compared with the DNA. TRBV21-1 is flagged as a pseudogene. CDR3 length equals 13 residues. As DNA, the CDR3 is TGTGCCAGCAGCAAGCTTTGGAGGGGCGAGCAGTACTTC. Amino acids: CASSKLWRGEQYF.

V and J are TRBV27 and TRBJ2-6; perhaps TRBD1 as D (5 bases). Per the germline V gene, CDR1 is MNHEY and CDR2 is SMNVEV (reference sequence). This CDR3 is 15 amino acids long. Trimming left V 6 bases short and J 4 bases short, with 13 bases between. The CDR3 is CASRATPGGANVLTF. The CDR3 DNA is TGTGCCAGCAGGGCAACCCCAGGGGGGGCCAACGTCCTGACTTTC.

J is TRBJ1-4 and V is TRBV5-5; D gene unclear. This CDR3 comprises 15 residues. The V end lost 4 bases, the J end lost 8 bases, and 18 bases lay between the germline ends. Germline values: CDR1 SGHKS, CDR2 YYEKEE (reference sequence). In DNA, the CDR3 is TGTGCCAGCAGCCCCTGGTCGAAGGCCCCGGAAAAACTGTTTTTT. The encoded protein is CASSPWSKAPEKLFF. The variable domain in full, completed from reference TRBV5-5 and TRBJ1-4, reads DAGVTQSPTHLIKTRGQQVTLRCSPISGHKSVSWYQQVLGQGPQFIFQYYEKEERGRGNFPDRFSARQFPNYSSELNVNALLLGDSALYLCASSPWSKAPEKLFFGSGTQLSVL.

This sequence joins TRBV7-9 and TRBJ2-3; TRBD1 matches at 8 bases. The CDR3 runs to 13 residues. Germline loops: CDR1 SEHNR, CDR2 FQNEAQ (reference sequence). The junction had 3 bases not matched to a gene; V was cut back by 7 bases and J by 3 bases. CDR3 sequence reads: CASMDRETDTQYF. The CDR3 DNA follows: TGTGCCAGCATGGACAGGGAGACAGATACGCAGTATTTT.

This clonotype has only a few counts. V usage is TRBV4-2 and J usage is TRBJ1-1, with D unresolved. Per the germline V gene, CDR1 is LGHNA and CDR2 is YNFKEQ. V lost 3 bases, J lost 4 bases, and 6 bases lay in between. The CDR3 spans 12 residues. CDR3 in amino acids: CASSHLGTEAFF. The CDR3 bases are TGTGCCAGCAGCCATTTAGGCACTGAAGCTTTCTTT.

The CDR3 sequence: CASSYYGQGGHEQYF. The CDR3 DNA is TGTGCCAGCAGTTATTACGGACAGGGGGGCCACGAGCAGTACTTC. The chain employs TRBV6-5 and TRBJ2-7; 10 bases line up with TRBD1. The CDR3 loop spans 15 amino acids. The germline V gene encodes CDR1 MNHEY and CDR2 SVGAGI. V lost 3 bases and J lost 5; bases outside the gene matches: 7.

This clonotype was seen once. The chain carries TRBV7-8 and TRBJ2-5; 9 bases line up with TRBD2. The germline V gene encodes CDR1 SGHVS and CDR2 FQNEAQ. V was pared by 1 base and J by 2 bases, with 8 bases of the junction left unmatched. CDR3 length: 17 amino acids. For the CDR3, the DNA is TGTGCCAGCAGCTTAGAGAGGCTAGCGGGGCAACAAGAGACCCAGTACTTC. Residues: CASSLERLAGQQETQYF.

The CDR3: CASSQEESGYPYEQYF. The DNA of the CDR3 is TGTGCCAGCAGCCAAGAGGAATCAGGGTACCCCTACGAGCAGTACTTC. The chain employs TRBV4-2 and TRBJ2-4, with D perhaps matching TRBD1 (5 bases). Near its end, the DNA agrees better with TRBJ2-7, so the J call may be wrong. This CDR3 spans 16 amino acids. Per germline, CDR1 LGHNA and CDR2 YNFKEQ.

This chain joins TRBV5-5 and TRBJ2-1, with D perhaps being TRBD1 or TRBD2 (5 bases each). Between the trimmed V and J ends, which lost 2 bases and 1 base, there was a span of 16 bases. CDR3 length equals 17 residues. Germline V CDR1 and CDR2: SGHKS, YYEKEE (reference sequence). The CDR3 loop reads CASSFLSGRPSYNEQFF. DNA for the CDR3: TGTGCCAGCAGCTTTCTTTCGGGACGCCCGTCCTACAATGAGCAGTTCTTC.

This clonotype turned up a few times. This sequence joins TRBV2 and TRBJ2-1, with D possibly TRBD2 on 5 matching bases. Germline loops: CDR1 SNHLY, CDR2 FYNNEI. The V and J ends lost 3 bases and 1 base respectively, with 13 bases between them. This CDR3 contains 16 residues. The CDR3, as DNA: TGTGCCAGCAGTGACGGCCCGCCGGGGTCCTACAATGAGCAGTTCTTC. It translates to CASSDGPPGSYNEQFF.

J is TRBJ1-5 and V is TRBV5-8, with 7 bases identical to TRBD1. CDR1 SGHTS and CDR2 YDEGEE come from the germline V gene. Trimming removed 3 bases from V and 7 bases from J; junction bases left unmatched: 7. This CDR3 is built from 14 residues. CDR3 nucleotide sequence: TGTGCCAGCAGCTCAGGGGGTGGGATCCAGCCCCAGCATTTT. Protein product: CASSSGGGIQPQHF.

The chain is built from TRBV14 and TRBJ2-7, with TRBD2 matching over 7 bases. Gene TRBJ2-5 matches the end of the DNA better, so the J call may be wrong. Germline CDR1 SGHDN, CDR2 FVKESK. CDR3 length equals 15 residues. In DNA form, the CDR3 reads TGTGCCAGCAGCCAAGCTTTACTAGCGACGGAGACCCAGTACTTC. Translating gives CASSQALLATETQYF.

In this sample, this clonotype turned up once. The V and J genes are TRBV6-1 and TRBJ2-5; 9 bases align to TRBD1. With the DNA end fitting TRBJ2-7 better, the J assignment may be wrong. This CDR3 is 15 amino acids long. The germline V gene encodes CDR1 MNHNS and CDR2 SASEGT. The CDR3 sequence: CASSEARTGVYEQYF. The CDR3 DNA sequence: TGTGCCAGCAGTGAAGCGAGGACAGGGGTGTACGAGCAGTACTTC.

The gene calls are TRBV6-1 and TRBJ1-6, with 7 bases matching TRBD1. Germline lookup yields CDR1 MNHNS and CDR2 SASEGT. V lost 7 bases to trimming and J lost 8 bases; unmatched junction nucleotides: 8. The CDR3 sequence is 14 residues long. The CDR3 loop reads CASTRDRDDSPLHF. The CDR3 nucleotides read TGTGCCAGCACCCGAGACAGGGATGATTCACCCCTCCACTTT.

The chain recombines TRBV20-1 with TRBJ1-2; 7 bases are a match to TRBD1. CDR1 and CDR2 from the germline V gene are DFQATT and SNEGSKA (reference sequence). The CDR3 has 14 amino acids. V shed 5 bases and J 0 bases; nucleotides not matched to a gene: 6. CDR3 in DNA: TGCAGTGCTCCCGCCGGACAGGCTAACTATGGCTACACCTTC. This translates into CSAPAGQANYGYTF.